This TCR beta chain was found in a study of cytomegalovirus exposure and HLA in healthy donors. Overall study context: The early release's HLA-typed donors yielded 78 million or so unique TCRs. Whole-study results and caveats: In vitro testing confirmed a few CMV-associated chains as specific for CMV antigens.

A word on this clone: Its specificity is unknown.

The CDR3 is made up of 13 amino acids. Deletions cut 9 bases from V and 2 bases from J, with 11 bases between. The germline V gene has CDR1 SGDLS and CDR2 YYNGEE. Primers: 60 Vbeta forward and 13 Jbeta reverse. Using immunoSEQ multiplex PCR, the repertoire was profiled, and TCRdb retains in-frame clones only, with some absent. Of 170,000 or so clones in the sample, around 75% were seen once. This receptor was identified in a male donor in good health and CMV-seronegative. The rearrangement links TRBV9 to TRBJ2-2, with a weak D call TRBD1 (6 bases). The specimen sequenced was PBMCs. This chain's CDR3 is CATRDTNTGELFF. DNA for the CDR3: TGTGCCACCCGGGACACCAACACCGGGGAGCTGTTTTTT.